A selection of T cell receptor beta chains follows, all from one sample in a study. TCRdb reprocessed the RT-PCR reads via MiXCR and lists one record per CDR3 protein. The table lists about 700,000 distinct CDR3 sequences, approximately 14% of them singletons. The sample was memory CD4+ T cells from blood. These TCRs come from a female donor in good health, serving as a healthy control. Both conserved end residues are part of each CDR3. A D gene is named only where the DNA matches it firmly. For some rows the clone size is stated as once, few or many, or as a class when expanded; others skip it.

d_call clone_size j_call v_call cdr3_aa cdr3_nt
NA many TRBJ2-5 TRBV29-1 CSVRPPGHRETQYF TGCAGCGTTCGCCCCCCGGGACATCGAGAGACCCAGTACTTC
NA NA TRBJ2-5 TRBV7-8 CASSLGSVPLKVETQYF TGTGCCAGCAGCTTAGGCAGCGTCCCCCTGAAGGTGGAGACCCAGTACTTC
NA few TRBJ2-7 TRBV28 CASSPPLGGTYEQYF TGTGCCAGCAGCCCGCCCTTGGGGGGAACCTACGAGCAGTACTTC
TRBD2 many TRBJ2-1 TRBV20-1 CSAPGLAGSEQFF TGCAGTGCCCCGGGACTAGCGGGCTCCGAGCAGTTCTTC
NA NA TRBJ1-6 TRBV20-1 CSARTEGLPLGSYNSPLHF TGCAGTGCCCGAACCGAGGGCCTTCCCCTGGGCTCCTATAATTCACCCCTCCACTTT
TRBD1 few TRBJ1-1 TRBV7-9 CASSETTGQVAFF TGTGCCAGCAGCGAAACGACAGGGCAAGTGGCTTTCTTT
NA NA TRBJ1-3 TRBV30 CAWTVSGNTIYF TGTGCCTGGACCGTCAGTGGAAACACCATATATTTT
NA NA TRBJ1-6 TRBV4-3 CASSQLYPSTLSPLHF TGCGCCAGCAGCCAACTATACCCCTCAACCCTTTCACCCCTCCACTTT
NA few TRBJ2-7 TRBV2 CASKQEFREQYF TGTGCCAGCAAACAGGAGTTCCGCGAGCAGTACTTC
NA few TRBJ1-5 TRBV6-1 CASQTDRDQPQHF TGTGCCAGCCAGACTGACAGAGATCAGCCCCAGCATTTT
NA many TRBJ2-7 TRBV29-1 CSVAGGTSYEQYF TGCAGCGTTGCCGGCGGGACCTCGTACGAGCAGTACTTC
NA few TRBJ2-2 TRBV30 CAWRGDLHTGELFF TGTGCCTGGAGGGGGGACTTACATACCGGGGAGCTGTTTTTT
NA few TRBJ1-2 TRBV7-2 CASSSQLGSGGNYGYTF TGTGCCAGCAGCTCCCAATTAGGGTCTGGGGGGAACTATGGCTACACCTTC
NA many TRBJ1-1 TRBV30 CAWSPRFTEAFF TGTGCCTGGAGCCCCCGATTCACTGAAGCTTTCTTT
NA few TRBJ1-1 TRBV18 CASSPGRQNTEAFF TGTGCCAGCTCACCGGGACGGCAGAACACTGAAGCTTTCTTT
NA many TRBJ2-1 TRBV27 CASTTRGVGISSYNEQFF TGTGCCAGCACCACCCGGGGAGTAGGGATTAGCTCCTACAATGAGCAGTTCTTC
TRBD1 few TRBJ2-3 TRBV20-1 CSASGTGIDTQYF TGCAGTGCTTCCGGGACAGGGATAGATACGCAGTATTTT
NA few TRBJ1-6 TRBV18 CASSLQGLNSPLHF TGTGCCAGCTCCCTCCAGGGGCTGAATTCACCCCTCCACTTT
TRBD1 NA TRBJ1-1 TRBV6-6 CASSLIQGGSAEAFF TGTGCCAGCAGTTTGATACAGGGGGGATCTGCTGAAGCTTTCTTT
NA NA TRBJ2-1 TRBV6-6 CASSYGPRLRTFF TGTGCCAGCAGTTACGGCCCTAGACTTAGAACGTTCTTC
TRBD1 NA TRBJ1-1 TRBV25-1 CASSLIDRVTEAFF TGTGCCAGCAGCCTTATCGACAGGGTTACTGAAGCTTTCTTT
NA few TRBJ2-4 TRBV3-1 CASSQLGAGVKNIQYF TGTGCCAGCAGCCAATTGGGGGCCGGCGTCAAAAACATTCAGTACTTC
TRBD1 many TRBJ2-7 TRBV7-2 CASSLMSGGRYEQYF TGTGCCAGCAGCTTAATGTCAGGGGGCCGGTACGAGCAGTACTTC
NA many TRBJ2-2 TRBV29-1 CSVGTARRELFF TGCAGCGTAGGGACCGCGAGGCGGGAGCTGTTTTTT
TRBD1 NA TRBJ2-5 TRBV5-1 CASSLEFGQGETQYF TGCGCCAGCAGCTTGGAATTTGGACAGGGGGAGACCCAGTACTTC
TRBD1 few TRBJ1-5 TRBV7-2 CASSLGQGMYQPQHF TGTGCCAGCAGCCTTGGACAGGGGATGTATCAGCCCCAGCATTTT
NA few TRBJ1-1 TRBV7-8 CASSSPRQNTEAFF TGTGCCAGCAGCTCGCCCAGACAGAACACTGAAGCTTTCTTT
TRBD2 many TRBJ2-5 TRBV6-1 CASTVASGPQETQYF TGTGCCAGCACGGTGGCTAGCGGGCCTCAAGAGACCCAGTACTTC
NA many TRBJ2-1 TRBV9 CASSVASGAYNEQFF TGTGCCAGCAGCGTAGCCAGCGGAGCCTACAATGAGCAGTTCTTC
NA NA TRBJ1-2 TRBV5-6 CASSLRGGREGYTF TGTGCCAGCAGCCTTCGGGGGGGCAGAGAAGGCTACACCTTC
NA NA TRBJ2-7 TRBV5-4 CASSSKDGSYEQYF TGTGCCAGCAGCTCAAAAGACGGATCCTACGAGCAGTACTTC
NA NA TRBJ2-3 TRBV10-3 CAISESMGWSTNTQYF TGTGCCATCAGTGAGTCGATGGGATGGAGCACAAATACGCAGTATTTT
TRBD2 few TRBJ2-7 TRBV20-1 CSASGIGRASGEQYF TGCAGTGCTAGTGGGATAGGGAGGGCCTCAGGTGAGCAGTACTTC
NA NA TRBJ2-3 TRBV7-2 CASSLDSGLTDTQYF TGTGCCAGCAGCTTAGATAGCGGACTCACAGATACGCAGTATTTT
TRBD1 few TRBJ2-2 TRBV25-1 CASSETTGRTGELFF TGTGCCAGCAGTGAGACGACAGGGCGTACCGGGGAGCTGTTTTTT
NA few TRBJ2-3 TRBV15 CATSRVGGSTDTQYF TGTGCCACCAGCAGAGTGGGCGGTAGCACAGATACGCAGTATTTT
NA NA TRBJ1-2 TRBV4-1 CASSPEGQNYGYTF TGCGCCAGCAGCCCGGAGGGGCAGAACTATGGCTACACCTTC
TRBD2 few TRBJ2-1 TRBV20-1 CSARDTTRTSGRTGNEQFF TGCAGTGCTAGAGACACTACGCGGACTAGCGGGAGGACCGGGAATGAGCAGTTCTTC
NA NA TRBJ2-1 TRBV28 CASSFEQNEQFF TGTGCCAGCAGTTTCGAACAAAATGAGCAGTTCTTC
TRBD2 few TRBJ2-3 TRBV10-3 CAISKTQPGLGADTQYF TGTGCCATCAGTAAAACACAGCCGGGACTAGGAGCAGATACGCAGTATTTT
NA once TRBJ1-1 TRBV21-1 CASSTKYRGHTEAFF TGTGCCAGCAGCACAAAATACAGAGGGCACACTGAAGCTTTCTTT
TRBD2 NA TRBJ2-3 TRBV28 CASSLNLAPSGRTDTQYF TGTGCCAGCAGTTTAAATTTAGCGCCTAGCGGGAGGACAGATACGCAGTATTTT
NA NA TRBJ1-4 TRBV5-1 CASRRDGAFNEKLFF TGCGCCAGCAGGAGGGACGGAGCTTTTAATGAAAAACTGTTTTTT
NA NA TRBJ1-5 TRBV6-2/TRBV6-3 CASSYDAGNQPQHF TGTGCCAGCAGTTACGATGCGGGTAATCAGCCCCAGCATTTT
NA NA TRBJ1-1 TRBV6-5 CASSPGHPLEAFF TGTGCCAGCAGTCCGGGACACCCCCTTGAAGCTTTCTTT
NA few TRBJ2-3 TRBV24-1 CATSVKNTDTQYF TGTGCCACCAGTGTTAAGAACACAGATACGCAGTATTTT
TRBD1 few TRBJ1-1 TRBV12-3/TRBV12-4 CASSPDRGGRAFF TGTGCCAGCAGTCCTGACAGGGGCGGGAGGGCTTTCTTT
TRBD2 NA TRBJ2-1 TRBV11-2 CASSLAPGGGNEQFF TGTGCCAGCAGCTTGGCCCCCGGGGGGGGCAATGAGCAGTTCTTC
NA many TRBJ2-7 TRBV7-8 CASTGRASYEQYF TGTGCCAGCACGGGCAGGGCGAGCTACGAGCAGTACTTC
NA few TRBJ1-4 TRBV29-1 CSVEFRGVYEKLFF TGCAGCGTTGAGTTCCGGGGGGTCTATGAAAAACTGTTTTTT
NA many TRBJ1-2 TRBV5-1 CASSLDNELGSYTF TGCGCCAGCAGCTTAGACAACGAGCTTGGGAGCTACACCTTC
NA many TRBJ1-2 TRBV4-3 CASSQDPGAGYTF TGCGCCAGCAGCCAAGATCCCGGGGCAGGCTACACCTTC
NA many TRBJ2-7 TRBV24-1 CATSDSGTHPYEQYF TGTGCCACCAGTGACTCAGGTACCCATCCGTACGAGCAGTACTTC
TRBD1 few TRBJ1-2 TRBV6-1 CASSRDRGIYGYTF TGTGCCAGCAGCCGGGACAGGGGCATCTATGGCTACACCTTC
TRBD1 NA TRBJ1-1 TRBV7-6 CASSMATGARTEAFF TGTGCCAGCAGCATGGCGACAGGGGCGCGAACTGAAGCTTTCTTT
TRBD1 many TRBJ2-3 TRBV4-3 CASSQRGQVHTDTQYF TGCGCCAGCAGCCAACGAGGACAGGTTCACACAGATACGCAGTATTTT
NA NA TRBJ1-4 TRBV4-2 CASSQDLWGNEKLFF TGTGCCAGCAGCCAAGATCTGTGGGGTAATGAAAAACTGTTTTTT